This TCR beta chain was captured in a study of blood T cell repertoires in COVID-19. Overall study: Spain, Italy and the United States supplied samples that represented acute and convalescent COVID-19. T cells, B-cell-depleted T cells, or PBMCs supplied cDNA or gDNA.

This clone showed up just once. How the authors handled the data: How many nucleated cells were present was estimated from reference gene primer amplification. The table came from immunoSEQ multiplex PCR; TCRdb's copy has only in-frame clones and leaves some out. The V and J calls and clone size are taken from that table; D and trimming were inferred from the DNA. Of some 170,000 clones detected, 85% to 95% appear once; the ten largest clones hold less than 2%. Per the germline V gene, CDR1 is SGHTA and CDR2 is FQGNSA. V dropped 7 bases and J dropped 6; count of bases not matched to a gene: 12. The CDR3 runs 15 residues.

The origin of this receptor is a woman in her sixties or seventies with COVID-19, enrolled during active disease. The sample consisted of peripheral blood. The chain recombines TRBV7-2 with TRBJ2-1; 7 nucleotides line up with TRBD2. CDR3 sequence (DNA): TGTGCCAGCACCCCTTGGGGGGGTACGCGCAATGAGCAGTTCTTC. Translation: CASTPWGGTRNEQFF.